This T cell receptor (beta chain) derives from a study of CD8+ T cells in alopecia areata. On the study more broadly: In an open-label trial, patients got 5 to 10 mg tofacitinib twice daily. Using the percentage of affected scalp area, treated patients' severity was scored.

On this clone: Its target is not known.

Reverse transcription of extracted RNA yielded cDNA, which provided the sequencing template. Generated by immunoSEQ multiplex PCR, the TCRdb table keeps only in-frame clones and is missing some. The table lists some 190,000 clones, 60% of them singletons, with 0.85% to 1.3% in the top ten. Whole-study findings and limits: Researchers report lesional scalp, most notably alopecia totalis/universalis, outstripped normal scalp in clonality.

As to treatment: oral pan-JAK inhibitor, 5-10 mg twice daily. CDR3 length: 12 amino acids. Trimming shortened V by 1 base and J by 8 bases, and 11 bases separated the two germline ends. CDR1 SQVTM and CDR2 ANQGSEA come from the germline V gene. The chain carries TRBV29-1 and TRBJ1-2; D not certain. This TCR was sampled from a human donor with alopecia areata. The source material was CD4+ T cells sorted from blood, sampled at week 24, from a patient treated with tofacitinib. DNA for the CDR3: TGCAGCGTTGAAGGTGTTACGAGGGGCTACACCTTC. Protein product: CSVEGVTRGYTF.